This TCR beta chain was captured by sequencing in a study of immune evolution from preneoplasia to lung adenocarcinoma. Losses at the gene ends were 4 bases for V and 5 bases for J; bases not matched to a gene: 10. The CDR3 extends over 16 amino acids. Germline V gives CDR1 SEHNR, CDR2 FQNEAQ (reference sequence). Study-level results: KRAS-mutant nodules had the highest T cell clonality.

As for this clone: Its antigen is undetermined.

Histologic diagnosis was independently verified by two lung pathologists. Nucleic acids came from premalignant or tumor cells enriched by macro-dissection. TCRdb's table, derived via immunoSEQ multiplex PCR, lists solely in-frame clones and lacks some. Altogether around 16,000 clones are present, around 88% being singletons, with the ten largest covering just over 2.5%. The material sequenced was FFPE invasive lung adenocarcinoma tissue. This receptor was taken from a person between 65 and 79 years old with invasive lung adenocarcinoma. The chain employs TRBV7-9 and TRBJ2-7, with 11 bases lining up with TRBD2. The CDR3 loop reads CASSSGIGLAGNEQYF. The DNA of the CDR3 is TGTGCCAGCAGCTCAGGCATAGGACTAGCGGGCAACGAGCAGTACTTC. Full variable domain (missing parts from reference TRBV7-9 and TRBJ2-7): DTGVSQNPRHKITKRGQNVTFRCDPISEHNRLYWYRQTLGQGPEFLTYFQNEAQLEKSRLLSDRFSAERPKGSFSTLEIQRTEQGDSAMYLCASSSGIGLAGNEQYFGPGTRLTVT.